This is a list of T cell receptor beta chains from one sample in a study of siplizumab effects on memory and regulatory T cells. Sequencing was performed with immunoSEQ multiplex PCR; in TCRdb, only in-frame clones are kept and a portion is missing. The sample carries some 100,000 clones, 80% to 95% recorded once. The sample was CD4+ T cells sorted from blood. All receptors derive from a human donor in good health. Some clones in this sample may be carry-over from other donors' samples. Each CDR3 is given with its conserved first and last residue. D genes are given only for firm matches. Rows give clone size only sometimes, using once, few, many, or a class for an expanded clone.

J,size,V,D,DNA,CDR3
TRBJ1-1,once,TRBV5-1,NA,TGCGCCAGCAGCTCGGCAGGAGAAACTGAAGCTTTCTTT,CASSSAGETEAFF
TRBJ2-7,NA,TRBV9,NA,TGTGCCAGCACCCCTAGGTGGGAGCCACACGAGCAGTACTTC,CASTPRWEPHEQYF
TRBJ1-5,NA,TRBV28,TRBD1,TGTGCCAGCAGACAGCCACAGGGGGCAATTCAGCCCCAGCATTTT,CASRQPQGAIQPQHF
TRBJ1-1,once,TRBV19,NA,TGTGCCAGTAGTATAGATCGACTTTTGGACACTGAAGCTTTCTTT,CASSIDRLLDTEAFF
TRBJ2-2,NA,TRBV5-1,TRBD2,TGCGCCAGCAGCTTCCTAGCGGGAGCCAACGGGGAGCTGTTTTTT,CASSFLAGANGELFF
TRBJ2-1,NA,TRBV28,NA,TGTGCCAGCAGTACCTCAGACCAATTAAAGGGGTGGGGCTACAATGAGCAGTTCTTC,CASSTSDQLKGWGYNEQFF
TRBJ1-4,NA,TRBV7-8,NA,TGTGCCAGCAGCTTTCCCGCGGGAGGACATGAAAAACTGTTTTTT,CASSFPAGGHEKLFF
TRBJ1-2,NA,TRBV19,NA,TGTGCCAGTAAGGAAGACGCTCCCTATGGCTACACCTTC,CASKEDAPYGYTF
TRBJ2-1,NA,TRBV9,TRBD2,TGTGCCAGCAGCTCGGGGCGGGGGGCCCATGAGCAGTTCTTC,CASSSGRGAHEQFF
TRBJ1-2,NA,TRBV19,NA,TGTGCCAGTATTTCAGCTGGGGGCAGGGCCCCCTATGGCTACACCTTC,CASISAGGRAPYGYTF
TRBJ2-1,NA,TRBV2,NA,TGTGCCACCCGGGGGACTCCTCAGCAGTTCTTC,CATRGTPQQFF
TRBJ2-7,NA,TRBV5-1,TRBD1,TGCGCCAGCAGCCCCTTAACAGGGGCTTCCTACGAGCAGTACTTC,CASSPLTGASYEQYF
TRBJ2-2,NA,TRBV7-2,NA,TGTGCCAGCAGCTTAGATTTTCGGCGGATCGCGAACACCGGGGAGCTGTTTTTT,CASSLDFRRIANTGELFF
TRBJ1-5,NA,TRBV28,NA,TGTGCCAGCAGTTTCCGGGGTAGGGGGACACAGCCCCAGCATTTT,CASSFRGRGTQPQHF
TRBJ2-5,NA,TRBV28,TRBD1,TGTGCCAGCAGTTTTCAAACGGGACAGCCTCAAGAGACCCAGTACTTC,CASSFQTGQPQETQYF
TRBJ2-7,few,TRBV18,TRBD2,TGTGCCAGCTCACCCTCTCTGAGGGCTAGCGGGAGGGCCGCACCCTACGAGCAGTACTTC,CASSPSLRASGRAAPYEQYF
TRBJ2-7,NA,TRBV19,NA,TGTGCCAGTAGGCAGGGGGGCCTTCGGGAGCAGTACTTC,CASRQGGLREQYF
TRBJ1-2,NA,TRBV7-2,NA,TGTGCCAGCAGCTGGCCCGGGGCCCACTACACCTTC,CASSWPGAHYTF
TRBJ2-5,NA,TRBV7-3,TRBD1,TGTGCCAGCAGCCCGGGGACAGGAGTTAGCGAGACCCAGTACTTC,CASSPGTGVSETQYF
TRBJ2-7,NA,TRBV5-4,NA,TGTGCCAGCAGCTTACAGGGTAGGTACGAGCAGTACTTC,CASSLQGRYEQYF
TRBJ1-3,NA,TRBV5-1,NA,TGCGCCAGCAGCTCAAGGGACGGAAACACCATATATTTT,CASSSRDGNTIYF
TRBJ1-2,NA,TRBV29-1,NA,TGCAGCGTAACCTCAGGGGATGGCTACACCTTC,CSVTSGDGYTF
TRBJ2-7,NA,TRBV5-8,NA,TGTGCCAGCAGTGCGAGGGGGATCTCCTACGAGCAGTACTTC,CASSARGISYEQYF
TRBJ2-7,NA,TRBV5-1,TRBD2,TGCGCCAGCAGCCCGGCGCTAGCGGGAGCCCAGCAGTACTTC,CASSPALAGAQQYF
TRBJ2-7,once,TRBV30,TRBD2,TGTGCCTGGGGGAGCGGGAGTCTCTCCTACGAGCAGTACTTC,CAWGSGSLSYEQYF
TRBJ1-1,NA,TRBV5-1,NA,TGCGCCAGCAGCAGGGAGATGAACACTGAAGCTTTCTTT,CASSREMNTEAFF
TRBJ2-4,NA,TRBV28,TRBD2,TGTGCCAGCAGTTTATCTTTCCGGACTAGAGTCTTGAGCATTCAGTACTTC,CASSLSFRTRVLSIQYF
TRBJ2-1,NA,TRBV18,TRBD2,TGTGCCAGCTCACCGGGACTAGCGGGAGGTAACAGGTACAATGAGCAGTTCTTC,CASSPGLAGGNRYNEQFF
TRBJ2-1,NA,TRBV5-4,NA,TGTGCCAGCAGCTTGAGAGGCACAAGGGAGCAGTTCTTC,CASSLRGTREQFF
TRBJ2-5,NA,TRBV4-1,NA,TGCGCCAGCAGCCTTCATAGAGGGGAACAAGAGACCCAGTACTTC,CASSLHRGEQETQYF
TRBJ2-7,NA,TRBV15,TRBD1,TGTGCCACCAGCAGAGATCCACGGAAAGGGACAGGGGGTGTTTACGAGCAGTACTTC,CATSRDPRKGTGGVYEQYF
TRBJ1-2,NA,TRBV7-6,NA,TGTGCCAGCAGCGAAAGACAGGCCTTAGGGGGCTACACCTTC,CASSERQALGGYTF
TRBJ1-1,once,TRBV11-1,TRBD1,TGTGCCAGCAGCAGACAGGGGGCCAACACTGAAGCTTTCTTT,CASSRQGANTEAFF
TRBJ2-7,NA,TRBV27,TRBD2,TGTGCCAGCTGGGGAACTAGCGGACAAAACGAGAGTCCTTACGAGCAGTACTTC,CASWGTSGQNESPYEQYF
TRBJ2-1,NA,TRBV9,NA,TGTGCCAGCAGCGTAGCCACGAGATCGGGGAGCTCCTACAATGAGCAGTTCTTC,CASSVATRSGSSYNEQFF
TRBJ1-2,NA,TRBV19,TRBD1,TGTGCCAGTAGTCCCGTTCGGCAGGGGGCTGAGGGCTACACCTTC,CASSPVRQGAEGYTF
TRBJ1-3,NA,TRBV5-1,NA,TGCGCCAGCAGCTTGGAAGCCTTTGGATTTCGTGGAAACACCATATATTTT,CASSLEAFGFRGNTIYF
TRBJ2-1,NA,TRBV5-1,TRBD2,TGCGCCAGCAGCCAAGGCGGGAGAGCCTCCTACAATGAGCAGTTCTTC,CASSQGGRASYNEQFF
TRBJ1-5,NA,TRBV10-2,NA,TGCGCCAGCAGTGAGTGGCAGGGGCCTGTCAATCAGCCCCAGCATTTT,CASSEWQGPVNQPQHF
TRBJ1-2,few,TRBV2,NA,TGTGCCAGCAGTGAGTCGGGGGCGGAGGATGGCTACACCTTC,CASSESGAEDGYTF
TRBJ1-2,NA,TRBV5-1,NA,TGCGCCAGCAGCTCCCCGGACCTCAACTATGGCTACACCTTC,CASSSPDLNYGYTF
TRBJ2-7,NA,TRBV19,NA,TGTGCCAGTAGTATAGGCGGGACAGAGACATACGAGCAGTACTTC,CASSIGGTETYEQYF
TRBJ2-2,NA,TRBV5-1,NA,TGCGCCAGCAGCTTGTATCGGGGAGAGGTCGGGGAGCTGTTTTTT,CASSLYRGEVGELFF
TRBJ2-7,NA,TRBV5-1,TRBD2,TGCGCCAGCAGAACCGCCGGGACTAGTCTCGACGAGCAGTACTTC,CASRTAGTSLDEQYF
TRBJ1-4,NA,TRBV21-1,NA,TGTGCCAGCAGCAAGACAGGCCCATCAACTAATGAAAAACTGTTTTTT,CASSKTGPSTNEKLFF
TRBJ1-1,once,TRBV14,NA,TGTGCCAGCAGCTGGGGAGTGAACACTGAAGCTTTCTTT,CASSWGVNTEAFF
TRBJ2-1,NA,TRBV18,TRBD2,TGTGCCAGCTCACCAATAACTAGCGGGAGGATGGCTGCTGAGCAGTTCTTC,CASSPITSGRMAAEQFF
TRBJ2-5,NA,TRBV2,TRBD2,TGTGCCAGCAAAACGGGACTAGCGGGATCCCAAGAGACCCAGTACTTC,CASKTGLAGSQETQYF
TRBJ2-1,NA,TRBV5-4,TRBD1,TGTGCCAGCAGCTTGAACAGGGGCAACAATGAGCAGTTCTTC,CASSLNRGNNEQFF
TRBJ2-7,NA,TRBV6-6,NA,TGTGCCAGCAGCTACAGAGTAGCGAGGACCTTATACGAGCAGTACTTC,CASSYRVARTLYEQYF
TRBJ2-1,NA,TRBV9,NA,TGTGCCAGCAGCCTAAGCCGGGACTCCCTCAATGAGCAGTTCTTC,CASSLSRDSLNEQFF
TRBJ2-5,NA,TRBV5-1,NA,TGCGCCAGCAGCTCGACAGGGAGGGAGACCCAGTACTTC,CASSSTGRETQYF
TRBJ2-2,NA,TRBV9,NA,TGTGCCAGCAGCACATCGACAGCTAACACCGGGGAGCTGTTTTTT,CASSTSTANTGELFF
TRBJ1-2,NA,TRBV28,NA,TGTGCCAGCAGTTTATGGCCGGGATGGGACTATGGCTACACCTTC,CASSLWPGWDYGYTF
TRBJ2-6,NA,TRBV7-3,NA,TGTGCCAGCAGCTTAACATCCGTTTCTGGGGCCAACGTCCTGACTTTC,CASSLTSVSGANVLTF
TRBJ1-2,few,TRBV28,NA,TGTGCCAGCAGCTTCCCTATTTCCGGGACCTATGGCTACACCTTC,CASSFPISGTYGYTF
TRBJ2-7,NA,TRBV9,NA,TGTGCCAGCAGCGTAGGTATCTGGCAGACAGCCTACGAGCAGTACTTC,CASSVGIWQTAYEQYF
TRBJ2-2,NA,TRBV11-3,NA,TGTGCCAGCAGCTTGTACGGTGACACCGGGGAGCTGTTTTTT,CASSLYGDTGELFF
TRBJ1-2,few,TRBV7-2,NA,TGTGCCAGCAGTGAATCGGGACGGATCTATGGCTACACCTTC,CASSESGRIYGYTF